Each of the 6 T cell receptor beta chains below was sequenced from the same sample in a study of glioma-infiltrating T cells after dendritic cell vaccination. The repertoire was sequenced with immunoSEQ multiplex PCR; TCRdb's copy has only in-frame clones and lacks some. This repertoire shows about 67,000 clones, around 86% found once; its top ten account for less than 8%. Sample: blood, taken before dendritic cell vaccination. The receptors come from a human donor with glioblastoma.

A single count supports this clone. The chain is built from TRBV18 and TRBJ2-7; 7 nucleotides agree with TRBD1. The CDR3 consists of 14 residues. Germline CDR1 KGHSH, CDR2 LQKENI. With 2 bases clipped from V and 0 bases from J, the junction kept 1 base outside the gene matches. CDR3 DNA sequence: TGTGCCAGCTCACCAGGGACAGTCTCCTACGAGCAGTACTTC. This codes for CASSPGTVSYEQYF.

V gene TRBV5-8 combines with J gene TRBJ2-2; D is perhaps TRBD1 (6 bases). The CDR3 consists of 16 residues. CDR1 is SGHTS, CDR2 YDEGEE, per germline. With 2 bases removed from V and 3 bases from J, the gap between germline ends came to 14 bases. CDR3 nucleotides: TGTGCCAGCAGCTTATGGGACACCCACCACACCGGGGAGCTGTTTTTT. This translates into CASSLWDTHHTGELFF.

In regard to this clone: Other DNA sequences from this sample encode an identical CDR3 as well. The CDR3 sequence is CASSVVPGGNYGYTF. CDR3 DNA: TGTGCCAGCAGCGTAGTCCCAGGAGGCAACTATGGCTACACCTTC. The chain has TRBV9 and TRBJ1-2; the D is unclear. The ends were cut back, 0 bases at V and 2 bases at J, with 11 bases in the middle. CDR3 length: 15 residues. Germline CDR1 reads SGDLS; CDR2 reads YYNGEE.

The J gene is TRBJ2-3, the V gene TRBV19; D uncertain. Trimming took off 0 bases at V and 7 bases at J, with 8 bases between the two ends. The CDR3 spans 13 residues. In germline, CDR1 is LNHDA, CDR2 SQIVND (reference sequence). The CDR3 loop is CASSIESENTQYF. CDR3 DNA sequence: TGTGCCAGTAGTATAGAAAGTGAGAATACGCAGTATTTT.

The V call is TRBV15, the J call TRBJ2-6; possibly TRBD2 for D (5 bases). Trimming stripped 4 bases from V and 0 bases from J, with 7 bases between. The CDR3 consists of 15 residues. Germline V gene sequence: CDR1 LNHNV, CDR2 YYDKDF (reference sequence). CDR3 loop: CATSTGDSGANVLTF. CDR3 nucleotide sequence: TGTGCCACCAGCACCGGGGACTCTGGGGCCAACGTCCTGACTTTC.

This clone was observed a few times. The same CDR3 is also encoded by other DNA sequences in this sample. This chain uses TRBV6-5 with TRBJ1-3; D call uncertain. CDR3 size: 13 residues. The germline CDR1 and CDR2 sequences are MNHEY and SVGAGI. Trimming left V 0 bases short and J 5 bases short, with 5 bases between. The CDR3 sequence is CASSYSSRNTIYF. The CDR3 bases are TGTGCCAGCAGTTACTCTTCCAGAAACACCATATATTTT.